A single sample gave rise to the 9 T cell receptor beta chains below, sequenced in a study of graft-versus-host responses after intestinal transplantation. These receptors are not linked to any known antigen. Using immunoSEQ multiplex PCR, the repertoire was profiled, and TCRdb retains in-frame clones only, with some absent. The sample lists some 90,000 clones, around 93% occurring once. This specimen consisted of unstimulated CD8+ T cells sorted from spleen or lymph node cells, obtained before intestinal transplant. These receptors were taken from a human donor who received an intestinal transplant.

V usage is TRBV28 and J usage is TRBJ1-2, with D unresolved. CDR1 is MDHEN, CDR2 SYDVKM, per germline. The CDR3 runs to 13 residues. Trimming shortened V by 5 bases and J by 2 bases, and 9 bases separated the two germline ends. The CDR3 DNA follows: TGTGCCAGCAGTCTGACTCGGAACTATGGCTACACCTTC. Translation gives CASSLTRNYGYTF.

The CDR3, as DNA: TGCGCCAGCAGCCAAGATCTGCTGGGCGGGTTTACTACCACAGATACGCAGTATTTT. Translating gives CASSQDLLGGFTTTDTQYF. The chain is built from TRBV4-3 and TRBJ2-3, with a tentative D call TRBD2 (5 bases). With 0 bases removed from V and 2 bases from J, the gap between germline ends came to 21 bases. Germline V gene lookup returns CDR1 LGHNA and CDR2 YSLEER. CDR3 length equals 19 residues.

CDR3 loop: CASSLAQKGAQNYGYTF. CDR3 coding DNA: TGTGCCAGCAGCTTAGCGCAAAAGGGGGCCCAGAACTATGGCTACACCTTC. The V call is TRBV7-8, the J call TRBJ1-2; TRBD1 agrees at 7 bases. This CDR3 has 17 amino acids. Germline V gene lookup returns CDR1 SGHVS and CDR2 FQNEAQ. The V and J ends lost 0 bases and 2 bases, in that order; junction bases with no gene match: 9.

CDR3 sequence: CASRQQNEKLFF. The CDR3 DNA follows: TGTGCCAGCAGACAGCAAAATGAAAAACTGTTTTTT. J is TRBJ1-4 and V is TRBV7-9; D not resolved. V was shortened by 6 bases and J by 5 bases, with 7 bases between the two germline ends. This CDR3 spans 12 amino acids. From germline, CDR1 is SEHNR and CDR2 FQNEAQ (reference sequence).

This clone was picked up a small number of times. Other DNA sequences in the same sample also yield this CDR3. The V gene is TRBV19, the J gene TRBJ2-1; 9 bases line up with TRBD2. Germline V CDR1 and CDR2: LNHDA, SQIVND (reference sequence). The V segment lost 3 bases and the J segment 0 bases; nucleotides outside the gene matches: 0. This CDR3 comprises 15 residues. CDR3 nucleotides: TGTGCCAGTAGTATTAGCGGGAGCTCCTACAATGAGCAGTTCTTC. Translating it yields CASSISGSSYNEQFF.

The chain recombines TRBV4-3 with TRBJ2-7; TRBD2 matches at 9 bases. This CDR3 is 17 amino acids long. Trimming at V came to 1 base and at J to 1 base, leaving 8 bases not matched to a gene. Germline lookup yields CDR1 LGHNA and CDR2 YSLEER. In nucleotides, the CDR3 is TGCGCCAGCAGCCAAGTCTGGCGGGGGGGCCCTTCCTACGAGCAGTACTTC. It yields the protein CASSQVWRGGPSYEQYF.

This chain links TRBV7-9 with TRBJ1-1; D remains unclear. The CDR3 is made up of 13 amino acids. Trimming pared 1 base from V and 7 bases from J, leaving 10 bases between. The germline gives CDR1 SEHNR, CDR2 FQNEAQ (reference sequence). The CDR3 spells CASSLVADDEAFF. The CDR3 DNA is TGTGCCAGCAGCTTAGTGGCTGATGATGAAGCTTTCTTT. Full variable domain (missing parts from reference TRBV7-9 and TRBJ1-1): DTGVSQNPRHKITKRGQNVTFRCDPISEHNRLYWYRQTLGQGPEFLTYFQNEAQLEKSRLLSDRFSAERPKGSFSTLEIQRTEQGDSAMYLCASSLVADDEAFFGQGTRLTVV.

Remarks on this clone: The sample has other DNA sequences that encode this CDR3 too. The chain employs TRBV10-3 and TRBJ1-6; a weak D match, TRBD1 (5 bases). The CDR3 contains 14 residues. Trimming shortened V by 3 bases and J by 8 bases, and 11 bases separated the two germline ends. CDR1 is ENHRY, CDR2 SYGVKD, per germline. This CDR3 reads CAISESQGDSPLHF. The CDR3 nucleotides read TGTGCCATCAGTGAATCCCAAGGGGATTCACCCCTCCACTTT.

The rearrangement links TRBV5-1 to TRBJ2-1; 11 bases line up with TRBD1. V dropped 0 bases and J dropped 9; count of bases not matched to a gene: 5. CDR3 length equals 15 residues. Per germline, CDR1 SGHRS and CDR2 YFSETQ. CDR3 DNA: TGCGCCAGCAGCTTGGCGGGACAGGGGGGAATTGAGCAGTTCTTC. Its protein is CASSLAGQGGIEQFF.